One and the same sample provided the 10 T cell receptor beta chains below, sequenced in a study of blood T cell repertoires in COVID-19. Sequencing was performed with immunoSEQ multiplex PCR; in TCRdb, only in-frame clones are kept and a portion is missing. The sample includes 200,000 or so clones, about 86% of them seen just once. Sequenced input: PBMCs or T cells enriched from blood (not recorded which). Receptors were obtained from a man between 35 and 55 years old who had recovered from COVID-19.

The chain employs TRBV5-5 and TRBJ2-7; the match to TRBD1 covers 8 bases. Germline V CDR1 and CDR2: SGHKS, YYEKEE (reference sequence). CDR3 size: 14 residues. Trimming removed 4 bases from V and 5 bases from J; junction bases left unmatched: 8. The CDR3: CASSRTGSDDEQYF. CDR3 coding DNA: TGTGCCAGCAGCCGGACAGGGTCAGACGACGAGCAGTACTTC.

This clone was counted ten times or more. This chain connects TRBV5-6 to TRBJ2-7; TRBD2 matches 11 bases. V shed 3 bases and J 4 bases; nucleotides not matched to a gene: 15. CDR1 is SGHDT and CDR2 is YYEEEE in the germline V gene. The CDR3 is made up of 18 amino acids. CDR3 sequence (DNA): TGTGCCAGCAGCTCGGCTCCCGGGTTTAGCGGGGGGGCTTACGAGCAGTACTTC. Protein product: CASSSAPGFSGGAYEQYF.

The chain carries TRBV6-5 and TRBJ1-2, with TRBD1 identical over 7 bases. The CDR3 spans 13 residues. The germline V gene encodes CDR1 MNHEY and CDR2 SVGAGI. J gave up 6 bases and V 8 bases, and 9 bases lay outside the gene matches. CDR3 sequence reads: CASGREGANGYTF. In nucleotides, the CDR3 is TGTGCCAGCGGCCGGGAGGGGGCGAATGGCTACACCTTC.

DNA of the CDR3: TGTGCCAGCAGTTTATTCGTGTCTGAGGACATGAACACTGAAGCTTTCTTT. Amino acid sequence: CASSLFVSEDMNTEAFF. The chain employs TRBV27 and TRBJ1-1; possibly TRBD1 for D (5 bases). The CDR3 totals 17 residues. V lost 1 base to trimming and J lost 0 bases, with 15 bases between them. Germline lookup yields CDR1 MNHEY and CDR2 SMNVEV (reference sequence).

This chain joins TRBV14 and TRBJ1-4; maybe TRBD1 (6 bases). CDR3 length: 17 residues. Germline V gene lookup returns CDR1 SGHDN and CDR2 FVKESK. Trimming cost V 5 bases and J 10 bases, with 26 bases left between them. The CDR3 bases are TGTGCCAGCAGCTTACTTGGTCCAGGGGTGAGGTTAGGAAAACTGTTTTTT. This sequence encodes CASSLLGPGVRLGKLFF.

This chain uses TRBV15 with TRBJ1-5; no reliable D call. CDR1 is LNHNV and CDR2 is YYDKDF in the germline V gene (reference sequence). V lost 5 bases to trimming and J lost 0 bases, with 5 bases between them. The CDR3 is 13 residues long. CDR3: CATSEASNQPQHF. CDR3 nucleotides: TGTGCCACCAGCGAGGCTAGCAATCAGCCCCAGCATTTT.

The chain has TRBV5-1 and TRBJ1-1; maybe TRBD1 (6 bases). This CDR3 contains 15 residues. The ends were cut back, 2 bases at V and 0 bases at J, with 11 bases in the middle. Germline loops: CDR1 SGHRS, CDR2 YFSETQ. The CDR3 spells CASSLGQNMNTEAFF. CDR3 nucleotide sequence: TGCGCCAGCAGCTTAGGACAGAACATGAACACTGAAGCTTTCTTT. Using reference TRBV5-1 and TRBJ1-1 for the parts outside the CDR3, the full variable domain is KAGVTQTPRYLIKTRGQQVTLSCSPISGHRSVSWYQQTPGQGLQFLFEYFSETQRNKGNFPGRFSGRQFSNSRSEMNVSTLELGDSALYLCASSLGQNMNTEAFFGQGTRLTVV.

The table lists this clone with a count of one. V and J are TRBV19 and TRBJ2-2; D perhaps matches TRBD2 (6 bases). The V gene's germline CDR1 is LNHDA and CDR2 SQIVND (reference sequence). Trimming cost V 6 bases and J 6 bases, with 17 bases left between them. This CDR3 contains 15 residues. CDR3 nucleotide sequence: TGTGCCAGTAGATCCGTAGGGGCGGGGCCCGGGGAGCTGTTTTTT. Amino acids: CASRSVGAGPGELFF.

V usage is TRBV6-6 and J usage is TRBJ2-1; 9 bases are shared with TRBD1. The V and J ends lost 6 bases and 2 bases, in that order; junction bases with no gene match: 2. The CDR3 contains 14 residues. CDR1 is MNHNY and CDR2 is SVGAGI in the germline V gene (reference sequence). CDR3 residues: CASRDRGAYNEQFF. The CDR3 region has the DNA TGTGCCAGCAGGGACAGGGGCGCCTACAATGAGCAGTTCTTC.

The chain links TRBV6-6 to TRBJ2-3, with TRBD2 matching over 10 bases. CDR1 and CDR2 from the germline V gene are MNHNY and SVGAGI (reference sequence). This CDR3 is 17 amino acids long. V lost 5 bases, J lost 6 bases, and 14 bases stayed unmatched. As DNA, the CDR3 is TGTGCCAGCAGTCTCCGACTAAGCGGGGGGGCGGGTGATACGCAGTATTTT. As protein: CASSLRLSGGAGDTQYF.